This T cell receptor beta chain was sequenced in a study of cytomegalovirus exposure and HLA in healthy donors. Amplification used 60 Vbeta primers and 13 Jbeta primers. The assay was immunoSEQ multiplex PCR, and TCRdb's table has in-frame clones only and misses some. The table has over 110,000 clones, about 80% seen once. Whole-study results and caveats: Later analysis identified about 17,000 TCR beta sequences associated with HLA alleles, using a false discovery rate threshold of 0.05. As immune exposure information, only CMV serostatus was available. An apparent linkage of common viral pathogens to several of the most significant clusters emerged in a later analysis.

Turning to this clone: Its antigen is currently unknown.

Looked up from germline, CDR1 is MGHDK and CDR2 is SYGVNS. This CDR3 has 17 amino acids. The ends were cut back, 5 bases at V and 0 bases at J, with 17 bases in the middle. This receptor was obtained from a woman in her forties in good health and CMV-seropositive. V is TRBV25-1 and J is TRBJ2-1, with a weak D call TRBD2 (7 bases). Sequenced input: PBMCs. DNA for the CDR3: TGTGCCAGCAGTTATAGAGGGGGAGGGAGCTCCTACAATGAGCAGTTCTTC. Its translation: CASSYRGGGSSYNEQFF.